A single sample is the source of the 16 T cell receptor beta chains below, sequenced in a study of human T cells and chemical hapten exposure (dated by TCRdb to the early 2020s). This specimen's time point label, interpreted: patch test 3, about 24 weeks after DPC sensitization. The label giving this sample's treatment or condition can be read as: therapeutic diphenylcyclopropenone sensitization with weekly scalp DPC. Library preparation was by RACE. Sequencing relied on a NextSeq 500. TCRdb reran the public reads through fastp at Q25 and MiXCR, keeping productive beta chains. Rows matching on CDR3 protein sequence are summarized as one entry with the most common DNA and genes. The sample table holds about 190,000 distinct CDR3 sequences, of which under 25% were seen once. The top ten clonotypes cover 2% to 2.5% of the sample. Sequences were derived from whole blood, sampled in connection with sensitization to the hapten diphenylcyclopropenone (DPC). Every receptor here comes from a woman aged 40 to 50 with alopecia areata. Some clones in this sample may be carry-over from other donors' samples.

CDR3 amino acids: CASSLGGTLSYNEQFF. The CDR3 DNA sequence: TGTGCCAGCAGCTTAGGAGGGACTCTCTCCTACAATGAGCAGTTCTTC. The chain carries TRBV7-9 and TRBJ2-1, with D possibly TRBD2 on 6 matching bases. The CDR3 is made up of 16 amino acids. In germline, CDR1 is SEHNR, CDR2 FQNEAQ (reference sequence). V was pared by 1 base and J by 0 bases, with 10 bases between.

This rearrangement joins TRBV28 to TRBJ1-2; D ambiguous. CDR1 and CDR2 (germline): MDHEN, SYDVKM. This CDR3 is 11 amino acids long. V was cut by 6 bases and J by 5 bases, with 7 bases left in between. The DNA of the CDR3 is TGTGCCAGCAGCCCATCATATGGCTACACCTTC. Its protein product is CASSPSYGYTF.

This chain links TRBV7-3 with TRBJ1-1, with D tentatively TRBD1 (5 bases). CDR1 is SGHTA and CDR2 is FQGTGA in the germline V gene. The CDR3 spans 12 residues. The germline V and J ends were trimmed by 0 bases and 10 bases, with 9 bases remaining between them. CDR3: CASSLTSGPAFF. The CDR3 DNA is TGTGCCAGCAGCTTAACGTCGGGGCCAGCTTTCTTT.

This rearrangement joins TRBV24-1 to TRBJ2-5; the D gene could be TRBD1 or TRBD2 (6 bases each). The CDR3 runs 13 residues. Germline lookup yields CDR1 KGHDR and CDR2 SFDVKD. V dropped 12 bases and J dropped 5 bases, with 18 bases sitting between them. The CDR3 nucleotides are TGTGCCGCGGGAACAGGGATGGGGGAGACCCAGTACTTC. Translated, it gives CAAGTGMGETQYF.

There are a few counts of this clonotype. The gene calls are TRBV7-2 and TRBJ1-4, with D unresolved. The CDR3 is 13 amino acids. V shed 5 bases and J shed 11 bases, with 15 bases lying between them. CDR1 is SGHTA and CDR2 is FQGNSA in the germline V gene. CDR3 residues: CASSNAGFGKLFF. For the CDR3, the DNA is TGTGCCAGCAGCAATGCGGGTTTCGGCAAACTGTTTTTT.

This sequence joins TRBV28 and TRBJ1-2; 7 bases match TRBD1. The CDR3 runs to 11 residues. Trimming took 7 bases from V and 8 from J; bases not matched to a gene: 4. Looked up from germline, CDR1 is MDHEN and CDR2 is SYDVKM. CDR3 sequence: CASKGARGYTF. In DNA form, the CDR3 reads TGTGCCAGCAAGGGGGCGCGGGGCTACACCTTC.

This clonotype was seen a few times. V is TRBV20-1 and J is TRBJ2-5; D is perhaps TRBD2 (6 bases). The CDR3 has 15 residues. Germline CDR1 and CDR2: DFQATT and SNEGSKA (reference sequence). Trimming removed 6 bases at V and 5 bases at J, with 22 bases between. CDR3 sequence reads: CSARPRAGRIETQYF. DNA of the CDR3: TGCAGTGCCCGCCCTCGTGCCGGGAGAATTGAGACCCAGTACTTC.

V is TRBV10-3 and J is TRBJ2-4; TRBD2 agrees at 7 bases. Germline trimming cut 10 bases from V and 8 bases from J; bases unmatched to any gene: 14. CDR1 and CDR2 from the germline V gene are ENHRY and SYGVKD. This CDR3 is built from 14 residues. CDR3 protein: CATLRGRAGDIQYF. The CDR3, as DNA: TGTGCCACCCTGCGAGGGAGGGCGGGCGACATTCAGTACTTC.

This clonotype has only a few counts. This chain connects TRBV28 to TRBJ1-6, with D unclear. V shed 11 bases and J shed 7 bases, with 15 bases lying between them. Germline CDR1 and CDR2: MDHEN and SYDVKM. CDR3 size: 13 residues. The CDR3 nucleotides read TGTGCCTCGGACCCAAAGGGAAATTCACCCCTCCACTTT. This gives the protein CASDPKGNSPLHF. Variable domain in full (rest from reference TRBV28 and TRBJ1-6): DVKVTQSSRYLVKRTGEKVFLECVQDMDHENMFWYRQDPGLGLRLIYFSYDVKMKEKGDIPEGYSVSREKKERFSLILESASTNQTSMYLCASDPKGNSPLHFGNGTRLTVT.

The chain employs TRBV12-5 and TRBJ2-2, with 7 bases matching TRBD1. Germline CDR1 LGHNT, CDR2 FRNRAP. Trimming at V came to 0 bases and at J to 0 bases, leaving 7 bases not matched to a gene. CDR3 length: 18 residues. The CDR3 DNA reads TGTGCTAGTGGTTTGGTACCAACGGGACAGACGAACACCGGGGAGCTGTTTTTT. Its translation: CASGLVPTGQTNTGELFF.

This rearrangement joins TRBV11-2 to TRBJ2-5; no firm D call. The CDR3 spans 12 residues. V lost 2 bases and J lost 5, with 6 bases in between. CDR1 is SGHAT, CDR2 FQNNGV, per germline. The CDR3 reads CASSLSKETQYF. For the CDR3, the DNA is TGTGCCAGCAGCTTAAGCAAGGAGACCCAGTACTTC.

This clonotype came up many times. CDR3 protein: CASSRGTGSSNTEAFF. The CDR3 bases are TGTGCCAGCAGCCGGGGGACCGGCTCTTCGAACACTGAAGCTTTCTTT. The chain employs TRBV4-2 and TRBJ1-1; D may be TRBD1 (5 bases). The CDR3 runs to 16 residues. V lost 4 bases to trimming and J lost 1 base, with 16 bases between them. CDR1 and CDR2 (germline): LGHNA, YNFKEQ.

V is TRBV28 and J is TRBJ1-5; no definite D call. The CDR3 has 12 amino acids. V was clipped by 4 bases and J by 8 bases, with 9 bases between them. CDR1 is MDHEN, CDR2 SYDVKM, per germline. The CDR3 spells CASSSPGEPQHF. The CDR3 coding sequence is TGTGCCAGCAGTTCCCCTGGGGAGCCCCAGCATTTT.

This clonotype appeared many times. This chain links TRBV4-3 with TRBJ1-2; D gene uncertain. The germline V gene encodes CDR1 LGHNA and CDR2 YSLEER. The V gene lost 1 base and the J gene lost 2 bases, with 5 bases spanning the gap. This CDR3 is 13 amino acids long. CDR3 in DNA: TGCGCCAGCAGCCAAGGGCAGAACTATGGCTACACCTTC. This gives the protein CASSQGQNYGYTF.

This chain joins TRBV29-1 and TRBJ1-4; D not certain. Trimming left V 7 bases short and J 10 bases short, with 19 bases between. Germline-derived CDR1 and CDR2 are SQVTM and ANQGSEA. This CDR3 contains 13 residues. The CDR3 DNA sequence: TGCAGCGCCAGGAGACCCAACTCTGGAAAACTGTTTTTT. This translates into CSARRPNSGKLFF. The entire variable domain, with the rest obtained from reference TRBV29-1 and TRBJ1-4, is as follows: SAVISQKPSRDICQRGTSLTIQCQVDSQVTMMFWYRQQPGQSLTLIATANQGSEATYESGFVIDKFPISRPNLTFSTLTVSNMSPEDSSIYLCSARRPNSGKLFFGSGTQLSVL.

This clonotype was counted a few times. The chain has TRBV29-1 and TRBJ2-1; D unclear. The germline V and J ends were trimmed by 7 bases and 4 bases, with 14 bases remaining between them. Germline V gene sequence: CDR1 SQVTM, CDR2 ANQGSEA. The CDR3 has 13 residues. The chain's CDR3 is CSATRLTYNEQFF. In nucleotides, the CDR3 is TGCAGCGCCACAAGACTGACATACAATGAGCAGTTCTTC.